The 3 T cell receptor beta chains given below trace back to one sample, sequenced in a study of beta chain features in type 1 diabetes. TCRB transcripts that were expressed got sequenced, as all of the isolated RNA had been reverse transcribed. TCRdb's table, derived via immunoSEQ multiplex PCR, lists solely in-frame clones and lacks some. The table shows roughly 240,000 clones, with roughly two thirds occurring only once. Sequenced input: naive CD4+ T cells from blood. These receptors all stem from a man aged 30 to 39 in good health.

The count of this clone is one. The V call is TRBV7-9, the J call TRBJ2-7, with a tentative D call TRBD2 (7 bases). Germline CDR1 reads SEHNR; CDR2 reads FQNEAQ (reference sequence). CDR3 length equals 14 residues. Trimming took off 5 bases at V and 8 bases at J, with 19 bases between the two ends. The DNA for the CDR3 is TGTGCCAGCAGCCCCCGCAACCCGGGGGGCCAGCAGTACTTC. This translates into CASSPRNPGGQQYF.

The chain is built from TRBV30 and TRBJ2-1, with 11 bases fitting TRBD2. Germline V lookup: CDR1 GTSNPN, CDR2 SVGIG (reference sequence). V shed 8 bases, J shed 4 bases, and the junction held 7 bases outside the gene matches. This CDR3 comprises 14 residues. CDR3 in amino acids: CAGRTSGFYNEQFF. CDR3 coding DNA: TGTGCCGGACGGACTAGCGGGTTTTACAATGAGCAGTTCTTC.

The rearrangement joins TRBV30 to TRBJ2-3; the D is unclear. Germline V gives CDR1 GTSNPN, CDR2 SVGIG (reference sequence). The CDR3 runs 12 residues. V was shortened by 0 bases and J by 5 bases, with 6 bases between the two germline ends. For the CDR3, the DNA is TGTGCCTGGAGTGTACGGCTAGATACGCAGTATTTT. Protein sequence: CAWSVRLDTQYF. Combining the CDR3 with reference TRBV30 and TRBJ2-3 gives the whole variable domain SQTIHQWPATLVQPVGSPLSLECTVEGTSNPNLYWYRQAAGRGLQLLFYSVGIGQISSEVPQNLSASRPQDRQFILSSKKLLLSDSGFYLCAWSVRLDTQYFGPGTRLTVL.